The rows below give T cell receptor beta chains drawn from one sample of a study of blood T cell repertoires in COVID-19. Produced via immunoSEQ multiplex PCR; TCRdb's table is partial and in-frame only. The sample shows some 490,000 clones, 75% to 90% of them seen only once. Sequencing was done on a sample of PBMCs or T cells enriched from blood (not recorded which). The source of these receptors is a woman in her sixties who had recovered from COVID-19. Both conserved end residues are part of each CDR3. A D gene is named only where the DNA matches it firmly. For some rows the clone size is stated as once, few or many, or as a class when expanded; others skip it.

CDR3 protein: CASSSAPDTGYTF; CDR3 DNA: TGTGCCAGCAGTTCCGCACCGGACACTGGCTACACCTTC; V gene: TRBV6-1; D gene: NA; J gene: TRBJ1-2; clone size: NA
CDR3 protein: CASSLGRGAYEQYF; CDR3 DNA: TGTGCCAGCAGCTTGGGCAGGGGGGCCTACGAGCAGTACTTC; V gene: TRBV7-2; D gene: NA; J gene: TRBJ2-7; clone size: NA
CDR3 protein: CTSSFRASVIAKNIQYF; CDR3 DNA: TGCACCAGCAGCTTCAGGGCCTCTGTCATAGCCAAAAACATTCAGTACTTC; V gene: TRBV1; D gene: NA; J gene: TRBJ2-4; clone size: once
CDR3 protein: CASSSPRAFEAFF; CDR3 DNA: TGTGCCAGCAGTTCCCCGCGGGCATTTGAAGCTTTCTTT; V gene: TRBV12-3/TRBV12-4; D gene: NA; J gene: TRBJ1-1; clone size: NA
CDR3 protein: CASSSSPSYEQYF; CDR3 DNA: TGCGCCAGCTCATCCAGTCCCTCCTACGAGCAGTACTTC; V gene: TRBV5-1; D gene: NA; J gene: TRBJ2-7; clone size: NA
CDR3 protein: CASKWTGGGYTF; CDR3 DNA: TGTGCCAGCAAGTGGACAGGGGGTGGCTACACCTTC; V gene: TRBV3-1/TRBV3-2; D gene: TRBD1; J gene: TRBJ1-2; clone size: NA
CDR3 protein: CASRQGGSGYTF; CDR3 DNA: TGTGCCAGCAGACAGGGGGGTAGCGGCTACACCTTC; V gene: TRBV6-5; D gene: TRBD1; J gene: TRBJ1-2; clone size: NA
CDR3 protein: CASRSTSGGSDTQYF; CDR3 DNA: TGCGCCAGCAGGTCCACTAGCGGGGGCTCAGATACGCAGTATTTT; V gene: TRBV5-1; D gene: TRBD2; J gene: TRBJ2-3; clone size: NA
CDR3 protein: CASTNRASTYHQPQHF; CDR3 DNA: TGCGCCAGCACTAACAGGGCATCTACTTATCATCAGCCCCAGCATTTT; V gene: TRBV10-1; D gene: NA; J gene: TRBJ1-5; clone size: few
CDR3 protein: CASSWRQGARGYTF; CDR3 DNA: TGTGCCAGCAGCTGGCGGCAGGGGGCGCGTGGCTACACCTTC; V gene: TRBV13; D gene: TRBD1; J gene: TRBJ1-2; clone size: NA
CDR3 protein: CAISESSGEAFF; CDR3 DNA: TGTGCCATCAGTGAGTCCAGTGGTGAAGCTTTCTTT; V gene: TRBV10-3; D gene: NA; J gene: TRBJ1-1; clone size: NA
CDR3 protein: CASSQEGRVGNTIYF; CDR3 DNA: TGTGCCAGCAGCCAAGAAGGCAGGGTTGGAAACACCATATATTTT; V gene: TRBV3-1/TRBV3-2; D gene: NA; J gene: TRBJ1-3; clone size: NA
CDR3 protein: CASRLGQGAGQPQHF; CDR3 DNA: TGTGCCAGCCGGCTTGGACAGGGGGCCGGTCAGCCCCAGCATTTT; V gene: TRBV2; D gene: TRBD1; J gene: TRBJ1-5; clone size: NA
CDR3 protein: CASGLVVARGGTKNIQYF; CDR3 DNA: TGTGCTAGTGGTTTGGTGGTAGCGCGGGGGGGCACCAAAAACATTCAGTACTTC; V gene: TRBV12-5; D gene: TRBD2; J gene: TRBJ2-4; clone size: NA
CDR3 protein: CASSLQGSGNQPQHF; CDR3 DNA: TGTGCCAGCAGTTTACAGGGTTCGGGCAATCAGCCCCAGCATTTT; V gene: TRBV2; D gene: NA; J gene: TRBJ1-5; clone size: NA
CDR3 protein: CASRYSDRGYGYTF; CDR3 DNA: TGTGCCAGCAGATATTCGGACAGGGGCTATGGCTACACCTTC; V gene: TRBV28; D gene: TRBD1; J gene: TRBJ1-2; clone size: NA
CDR3 protein: CASSVVGTSTDTQYF; CDR3 DNA: TGTGCCAGCAGCGTAGTAGGGACTAGCACAGATACGCAGTATTTT; V gene: TRBV9; D gene: NA; J gene: TRBJ2-3; clone size: NA
CDR3 protein: CASSFIGGDLSTDTQYF; CDR3 DNA: TGCGCCAGCAGCTTTATTGGTGGAGACCTCTCCACAGATACGCAGTATTTT; V gene: TRBV5-1; D gene: NA; J gene: TRBJ2-3; clone size: NA
CDR3 protein: CASSLVGGEQYF; CDR3 DNA: TGTGCCAGCAGCTTAGTAGGGGGCGAGCAGTACTTC; V gene: TRBV13; D gene: NA; J gene: TRBJ2-7; clone size: NA
CDR3 protein: CASRIYQPQHF; CDR3 DNA: TGTGCCAGCAGAATATATCAGCCCCAGCATTTT; V gene: TRBV21-1; D gene: NA; J gene: TRBJ1-5; clone size: NA
CDR3 protein: CATAFSGWSYNSPLHF; CDR3 DNA: TGCGCCACCGCTTTTTCCGGTTGGTCCTATAATTCACCCCTCCACTTT; V gene: TRBV10-1; D gene: NA; J gene: TRBJ1-6; clone size: NA
CDR3 protein: CASSTRQGNTEAFF; CDR3 DNA: TGTGCCAGTAGTACTCGACAGGGGAACACTGAAGCTTTCTTT; V gene: TRBV19; D gene: TRBD1; J gene: TRBJ1-1; clone size: NA
CDR3 protein: CASSFRTGGQVETQYF; CDR3 DNA: TGCGCCAGCAGCTTCAGAACAGGGGGCCAGGTTGAGACCCAGTACTTC; V gene: TRBV5-1; D gene: TRBD1; J gene: TRBJ2-5; clone size: NA
CDR3 protein: CAIHSGNTEAFF; CDR3 DNA: TGTGCCATCCACAGTGGAAACACTGAAGCTTTCTTT; V gene: TRBV10-3; D gene: NA; J gene: TRBJ1-1; clone size: NA
CDR3 protein: CASRTRDLSQPQHF; CDR3 DNA: TGTGCCAGCAGGACGAGGGATTTAAGCCAGCCCCAGCATTTT; V gene: TRBV2; D gene: NA; J gene: TRBJ1-5; clone size: once
CDR3 protein: CASRVSSANEKLFF; CDR3 DNA: TGTGCCAGTAGAGTTTCTTCGGCTAATGAAAAACTGTTTTTT; V gene: TRBV7-9; D gene: NA; J gene: TRBJ1-4; clone size: NA
CDR3 protein: CASSQERDSYEQYF; CDR3 DNA: TGTGCCAGCTCACAGGAGCGGGACTCCTACGAGCAGTACTTC; V gene: TRBV18; D gene: TRBD2; J gene: TRBJ2-7; clone size: NA
CDR3 protein: CASSFLSSYNSPLHF; CDR3 DNA: TGCGCCAGCAGCTTTCTGAGCTCCTATAATTCACCCCTCCACTTT; V gene: TRBV5-1; D gene: NA; J gene: TRBJ1-6; clone size: few
CDR3 protein: CASSPPRTSGNIQYF; CDR3 DNA: TGTGCCAGCTCACCACCCCGGACTAGCGGAAACATTCAGTACTTC; V gene: TRBV18; D gene: TRBD2; J gene: TRBJ2-4; clone size: NA
CDR3 protein: CATSDPREAYQETQYF; CDR3 DNA: TGTGCCACCAGTGATCCCAGGGAAGCGTACCAAGAGACCCAGTACTTC; V gene: TRBV24-1; D gene: NA; J gene: TRBJ2-5; clone size: NA
CDR3 protein: CASAVGQGSNTIYF; CDR3 DNA: TGTGCCAGCGCCGTGGGGCAGGGGTCTAACACCATATATTTT; V gene: TRBV9; D gene: NA; J gene: TRBJ1-3; clone size: NA
CDR3 protein: CASSQRTGAPREQYF; CDR3 DNA: TGTGCCAGCAGCCAAAGGACAGGGGCTCCTCGCGAGCAGTACTTC; V gene: TRBV3-1/TRBV3-2; D gene: TRBD1; J gene: TRBJ2-7; clone size: NA
CDR3 protein: CASSELEGPQHF; CDR3 DNA: TGCGCCAGCAGTGAGTTGGAGGGGCCCCAGCATTTT; V gene: TRBV10-2; D gene: NA; J gene: TRBJ1-5; clone size: once
CDR3 protein: CASSLTGGEETQYF; CDR3 DNA: TGCGCCAGCAGCTTGACAGGGGGCGAAGAGACCCAGTACTTC; V gene: TRBV5-1; D gene: TRBD1; J gene: TRBJ2-5; clone size: NA
CDR3 protein: CASSQGDTRSSYEQYF; CDR3 DNA: TGCGCCAGCAGCCAAGGGGACACCCGGAGCTCCTACGAGCAGTACTTC; V gene: TRBV4-1; D gene: NA; J gene: TRBJ2-7; clone size: NA
CDR3 protein: CASNNQGFYGYTF; CDR3 DNA: TGTGCCAGTAATAACCAGGGATTCTATGGCTACACCTTC; V gene: TRBV19; D gene: NA; J gene: TRBJ1-2; clone size: NA
CDR3 protein: CATSDIDLSVRQGSTDTQYF; CDR3 DNA: TGTGCCACCAGTGATATAGATCTTTCGGTGCGCCAGGGCAGCACAGATACGCAGTATTTT; V gene: TRBV24-1; D gene: NA; J gene: TRBJ2-3; clone size: NA
CDR3 protein: CASSSEQGFATNEKLFF; CDR3 DNA: TGTGCCAGCAGCTCTGAACAGGGATTTGCAACTAATGAAAAACTGTTTTTT; V gene: TRBV9; D gene: NA; J gene: TRBJ1-4; clone size: once
CDR3 protein: CASSDFPVTDTQYF; CDR3 DNA: TGTGCCAGCAGTGACTTCCCAGTGACAGATACGCAGTATTTT; V gene: TRBV6-4; D gene: NA; J gene: TRBJ2-3; clone size: NA
CDR3 protein: CASSLVGLDPSQETQYF; CDR3 DNA: TGCGCCAGCAGCTTAGTAGGACTCGACCCCTCTCAAGAGACCCAGTACTTC; V gene: TRBV5-1; D gene: NA; J gene: TRBJ2-5; clone size: NA
CDR3 protein: CASLLMVNQPQHF; CDR3 DNA: TGTGCCAGCTTACTGATGGTCAATCAGCCCCAGCATTTT; V gene: TRBV6-5; D gene: NA; J gene: TRBJ1-5; clone size: NA
CDR3 protein: CASTLDRGLYNEQFF; CDR3 DNA: TGTGCCAGCACCTTGGACAGGGGGCTGTACAATGAGCAGTTCTTC; V gene: TRBV11-2; D gene: TRBD1; J gene: TRBJ2-1; clone size: NA
CDR3 protein: CASRDRERVGNQPQHF; CDR3 DNA: TGTGCCAGCAGGGACAGGGAAAGGGTCGGCAATCAGCCCCAGCATTTT; V gene: TRBV5-8; D gene: TRBD1; J gene: TRBJ1-5; clone size: NA
CDR3 protein: CASSLGRGYTDTQYF; CDR3 DNA: TGTGCCAGCAGCTTAGGCCGGGGTTACACAGATACGCAGTATTTT; V gene: TRBV11-2; D gene: NA; J gene: TRBJ2-3; clone size: NA
CDR3 protein: CATSRGGTISNTEAFF; CDR3 DNA: TGTGCCACCAGCAGAGGGGGGACAATCAGCAACACTGAAGCTTTCTTT; V gene: TRBV15; D gene: NA; J gene: TRBJ1-1; clone size: NA
CDR3 protein: CASSVGVGGGWTGELFF; CDR3 DNA: TGTGCCAGCAGCGTAGGAGTTGGGGGAGGGTGGACCGGGGAGCTGTTTTTT; V gene: TRBV9; D gene: TRBD2; J gene: TRBJ2-2; clone size: NA
CDR3 protein: CAISDVGGSYEQYF; CDR3 DNA: TGTGCCATCAGTGACGTGGGGGGTTCCTACGAGCAGTACTTC; V gene: TRBV10-3; D gene: NA; J gene: TRBJ2-7; clone size: NA
CDR3 protein: CASNIGGYEQYF; CDR3 DNA: TGTGCCAGCAATATCGGTGGCTACGAGCAGTACTTC; V gene: TRBV7-9; D gene: NA; J gene: TRBJ2-7; clone size: NA
CDR3 protein: CAWSTQVYGYTF; CDR3 DNA: TGTGCCTGGAGTACACAGGTCTATGGCTACACCTTC; V gene: TRBV30; D gene: NA; J gene: TRBJ1-2; clone size: NA